Below, one T cell receptor (beta chain) is given with its context. V lost 4 bases to trimming and J lost 0 bases; unmatched junction nucleotides: 13. The CDR3 has 18 amino acids. Germline values: CDR1 SGDLS, CDR2 YYNGEE. The repertoire was sequenced with immunoSEQ multiplex PCR; TCRdb's copy has only in-frame clones and lacks some. The profile shows just under 70,000 clones, about 90% of them singletons. This specimen comes from a study of T cell changes during pregnancy in multiple sclerosis. The sequence was obtained from a female donor with multiple sclerosis, enrolled in a pregnancy study. V is TRBV9 and J is TRBJ1-1, with 9 nucleotides matching TRBD1. The input for sequencing was peripheral blood, taken in the second trimester of pregnancy. The CDR3 DNA follows: TGTGCCAGCAGCACACCCCTGGGACAGGGTAAAATGAACACTGAAGCTTTCTTT. Protein sequence: CASSTPLGQGKMNTEAFF.